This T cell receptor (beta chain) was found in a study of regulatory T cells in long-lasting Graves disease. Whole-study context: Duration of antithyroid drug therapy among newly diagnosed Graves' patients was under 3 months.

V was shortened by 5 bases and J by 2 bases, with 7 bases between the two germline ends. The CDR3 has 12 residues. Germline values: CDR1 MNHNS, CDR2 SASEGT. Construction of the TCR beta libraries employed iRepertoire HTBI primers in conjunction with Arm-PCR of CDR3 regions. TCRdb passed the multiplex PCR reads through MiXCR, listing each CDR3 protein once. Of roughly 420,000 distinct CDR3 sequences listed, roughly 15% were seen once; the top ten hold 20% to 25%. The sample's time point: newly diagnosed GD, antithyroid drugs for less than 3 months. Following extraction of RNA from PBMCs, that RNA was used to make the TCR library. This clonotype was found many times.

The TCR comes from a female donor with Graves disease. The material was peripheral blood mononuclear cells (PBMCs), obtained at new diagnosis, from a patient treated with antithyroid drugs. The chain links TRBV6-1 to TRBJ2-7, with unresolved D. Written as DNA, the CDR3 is TGTGCCAGCAGTCGATTGGCCTACGAGCAGTACTTC. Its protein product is CASSRLAYEQYF.